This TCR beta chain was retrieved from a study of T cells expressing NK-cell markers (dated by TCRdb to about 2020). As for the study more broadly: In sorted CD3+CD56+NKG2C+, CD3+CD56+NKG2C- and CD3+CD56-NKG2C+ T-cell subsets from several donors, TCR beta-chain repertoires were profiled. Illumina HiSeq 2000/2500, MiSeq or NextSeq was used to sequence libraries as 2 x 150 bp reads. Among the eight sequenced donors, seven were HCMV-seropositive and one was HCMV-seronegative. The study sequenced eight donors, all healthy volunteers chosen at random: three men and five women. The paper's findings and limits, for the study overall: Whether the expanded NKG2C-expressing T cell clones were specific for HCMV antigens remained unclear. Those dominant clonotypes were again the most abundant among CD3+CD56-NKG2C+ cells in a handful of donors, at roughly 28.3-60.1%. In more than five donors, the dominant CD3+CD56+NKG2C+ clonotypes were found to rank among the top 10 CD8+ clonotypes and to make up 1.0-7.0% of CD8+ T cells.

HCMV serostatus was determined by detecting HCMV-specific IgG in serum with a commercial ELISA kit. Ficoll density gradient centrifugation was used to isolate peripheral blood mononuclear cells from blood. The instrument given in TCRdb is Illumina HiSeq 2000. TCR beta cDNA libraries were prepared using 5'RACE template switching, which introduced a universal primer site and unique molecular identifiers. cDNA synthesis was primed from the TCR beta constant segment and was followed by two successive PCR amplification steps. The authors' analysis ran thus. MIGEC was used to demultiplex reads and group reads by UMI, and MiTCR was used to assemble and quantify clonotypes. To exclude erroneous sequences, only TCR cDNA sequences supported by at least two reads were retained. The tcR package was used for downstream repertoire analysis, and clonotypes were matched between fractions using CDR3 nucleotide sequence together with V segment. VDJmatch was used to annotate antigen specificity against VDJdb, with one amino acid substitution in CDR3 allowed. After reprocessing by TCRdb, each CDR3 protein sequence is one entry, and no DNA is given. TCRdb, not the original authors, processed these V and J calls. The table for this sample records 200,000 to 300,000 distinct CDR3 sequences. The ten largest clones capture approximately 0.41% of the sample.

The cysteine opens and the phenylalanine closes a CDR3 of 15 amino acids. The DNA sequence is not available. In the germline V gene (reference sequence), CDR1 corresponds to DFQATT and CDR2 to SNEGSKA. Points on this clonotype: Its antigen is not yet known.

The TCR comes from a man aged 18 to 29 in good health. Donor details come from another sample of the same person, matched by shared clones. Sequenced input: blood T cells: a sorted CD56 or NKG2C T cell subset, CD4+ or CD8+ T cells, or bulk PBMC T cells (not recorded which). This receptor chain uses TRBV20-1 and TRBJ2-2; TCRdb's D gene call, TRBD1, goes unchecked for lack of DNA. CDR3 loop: CSAHPPGRRTGELFF.